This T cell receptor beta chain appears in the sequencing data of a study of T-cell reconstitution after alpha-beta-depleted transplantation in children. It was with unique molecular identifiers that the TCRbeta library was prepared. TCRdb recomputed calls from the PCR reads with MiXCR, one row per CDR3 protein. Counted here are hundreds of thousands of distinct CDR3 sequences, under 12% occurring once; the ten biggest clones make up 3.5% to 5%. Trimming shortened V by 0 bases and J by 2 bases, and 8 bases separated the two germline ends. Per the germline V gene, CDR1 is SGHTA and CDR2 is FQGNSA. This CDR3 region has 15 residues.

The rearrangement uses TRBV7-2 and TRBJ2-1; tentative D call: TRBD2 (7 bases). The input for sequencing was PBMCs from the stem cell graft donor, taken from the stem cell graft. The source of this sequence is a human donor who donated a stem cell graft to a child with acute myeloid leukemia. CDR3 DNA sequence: TGTGCCAGCAGCTTAGCGCGGGGGCCCTACAATGAGCAGTTCTTC. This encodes CASSLARGPYNEQFF.